A single sample is the source of the 4 T cell receptor beta chains below, sequenced in a study of blood T cell repertoires in COVID-19. The data were produced by immunoSEQ multiplex PCR, yet TCRdb's version contains in-frame clones alone and is incomplete. The repertoire includes about 480,000 clones, over 75% of them detected once, and about 1.7% sits in the top ten. Sequencing was done on a sample of PBMCs or T cells enriched from blood (not recorded which). The source of these receptors is a middle-aged woman who had recovered from COVID-19.

This clone was picked up a small number of times. The chain is built from TRBV4-1 and TRBJ2-2; no firm D call. The V end lost 0 bases, the J end lost 5 bases, and 10 bases lay between the germline ends. Germline V gene sequence: CDR1 MGHRA, CDR2 YSYEKL. This CDR3 is 15 amino acids long. The CDR3 DNA sequence: TGCGCCAGCAGCCAAGAGGCCCCGAGGACCGGGGAGCTGTTTTTT. Its protein product is CASSQEAPRTGELFF.

This chain connects TRBV19 to TRBJ2-1; no definite D call. Trimming left V 3 bases short and J 10 bases short, with 16 bases between. Germline assignment: CDR1 LNHDA and CDR2 SQIVND (reference sequence). There are 14 residues in the CDR3. The CDR3 sequence is CASSIFSGQSEQFF. The DNA for the CDR3 is TGTGCCAGTAGTATTTTTTCGGGTCAAAGCGAGCAGTTCTTC.

This clone was seen once. V gene TRBV4-1 combines with J gene TRBJ1-2; no clear D. Germline V gene data show CDR1 as MGHRA and CDR2 as YSYEKL. The CDR3 has 14 residues. Trimming took off 3 bases at V and 4 bases at J, with 12 bases between the two ends. The CDR3 DNA sequence: TGCGCCAGCAGCCAGTTCGAGGCGGGCTATGGCTACACCTTC. Residues: CASSQFEAGYGYTF.

This clone appeared a few times. V gene TRBV4-2 combines with J gene TRBJ1-1; D not resolved. The CDR3 totals 14 residues. Trimming removed 1 base from V and 0 bases from J, with 6 bases in between. Germline V gene data show CDR1 as LGHNA and CDR2 as YNFKEQ. The chain's CDR3 is CASSQGDLNTEAFF. CDR3 DNA: TGTGCCAGCAGCCAAGGCGACTTGAACACTGAAGCTTTCTTT.